The T cell receptor (beta chain) described here comes from a study of blood T cell repertoires in COVID-19. About the study: Nucleic acid was either cDNA or gDNA, and it came from T cells, B-cell-depleted T cells, or PBMCs.

The CDR3 length is 15 residues. Trimming stripped 0 bases from V and 7 bases from J, with 10 bases between. The germline V gene has CDR1 MNHEY and CDR2 SVGAGI. Per the original methods: Reference gene primer amplification in the assay estimated nucleated cell counts. Clones were sequenced by immunoSEQ multiplex PCR, and TCRdb holds only the in-frame ones, with some missing. V and J calls and clone size are as listed in that table; D and trimming were resolved from the DNA. The sample yields about 45,000 clones, roughly three quarters seen once. Sequencing input: peripheral blood. The clonotype was recovered from a man aged 70 or older with acute or convalescent COVID-19. The J gene is TRBJ1-6, the V gene TRBV6-5; D might be TRBD1 (6 bases). The CDR3 nucleotides are TGTGCCAGCAGTTACTCCCCAGGGGACAATTCACCCCTCCACTTT. It yields the protein CASSYSPGDNSPLHF.